The sequence of this TCR beta chain was determined in a study of shared clonotypes between healthy human individuals. Clones were sequenced by immunoSEQ multiplex PCR, and TCRdb holds only the in-frame ones, with some missing. Of around 1.5 million clones listed, 98% are singletons. This CDR3 is 16 amino acids long. V shed 1 base and J shed 1 base, with 11 bases lying between them. Germline values: CDR1 SGHTA, CDR2 FQGNSA. The chain carries TRBV7-2 and TRBJ2-1; TRBD2 is a possible D gene (5 bases). The clonotype comes from a young man in good health. Sequenced material: naive CD4+ T cells sorted from blood. Subset specified: CD45RA+ positively selected. The chain's CDR3 is CASSLGSGISYNEQFF. The CDR3 DNA follows: TGTGCCAGCAGCTTAGGATCGGGGATTTCCTACAATGAGCAGTTCTTC.